Shown below are 32 T cell receptor beta chains from a single sample sequenced in a study of shared clonotypes between healthy human individuals. The method was immunoSEQ multiplex PCR; TCRdb's version includes in-frame clones alone and lacks a portion of them. The table has millions of clones, 90% to 95% seen once. Sequencing was done on a sample of naive CD4+ T cells sorted from blood. As for subset: CD45RA+ positively selected. The receptors were sampled from a man between 18 and 29 years old in good health.

The chain couples TRBV10-3 to TRBJ1-2; D is undetermined. Looked up from germline, CDR1 is ENHRY and CDR2 is SYGVKD. This CDR3 comprises 14 residues. V was trimmed by 0 bases and J by 6 bases, leaving 11 bases between them. Here the CDR3 reads CAISESSQANGYTF. The CDR3, as DNA: TGTGCCATCAGTGAGTCGAGCCAGGCCAATGGCTACACCTTC.

The chain couples TRBV7-2 to TRBJ2-3; D possibly corresponds to TRBD1 (6 bases). The V gene lost 2 bases and the J gene lost 7 bases, with 13 bases spanning the gap. Germline V gene data show CDR1 as SGHTA and CDR2 as FQGNSA. The CDR3 totals 14 residues. The CDR3: CASSLNRAFYTQYF. The DNA for the CDR3 is TGTGCCAGCAGCTTAAACAGGGCCTTTTATACGCAGTATTTT.

Notes on this clone: Other DNA sequences in the same sample also yield this CDR3. The rearrangement joins TRBV28 to TRBJ1-1, with TRBD1 matching 7 bases. Germline trimming cut 3 bases from V and 11 bases from J; bases unmatched to any gene: 6. Per the germline V gene, CDR1 is MDHEN and CDR2 is SYDVKM. The CDR3 runs to 12 residues. The CDR3 sequence: CASSFSQGEAFF. The CDR3 coding sequence is TGTGCCAGCAGTTTCTCGCAGGGGGAGGCTTTCTTT.

The V call is TRBV7-2, the J call TRBJ2-5; D is tentatively TRBD1 or TRBD2 (6 bases each). CDR1 and CDR2 from the germline V gene are SGHTA and FQGNSA. Trimming shortened V by 4 bases and J by 4 bases, and 16 bases separated the two germline ends. CDR3 length equals 15 residues. The CDR3 is CASSSSGGLGETQYF. The CDR3 DNA sequence: TGTGCCAGCAGCTCTTCCGGGGGCCTAGGAGAGACCCAGTACTTC.

V and J are TRBV7-2 and TRBJ1-5, with 8 bases matching TRBD1. The CDR3 contains 15 residues. The germline V gene encodes CDR1 SGHTA and CDR2 FQGNSA. V was clipped by 5 bases and J by 3 bases; unmatched bases: 6. Here the CDR3 reads CASSQTGATNQPQHF. Here the CDR3 DNA reads TGTGCCAGCAGCCAGACAGGGGCTACCAATCAGCCCCAGCATTTT.

The chain is built from TRBV4-3 and TRBJ2-6, with unresolved D. V shed 6 bases and J shed 1 base, with 4 bases lying between them. The germline CDR1 and CDR2 sequences are LGHNA and YSLEER. CDR3 length equals 13 residues. CDR3 sequence reads: CASSPSGANVLTF. In DNA form, the CDR3 reads TGCGCCAGCAGTCCATCTGGGGCCAACGTCCTGACTTTC.

The chain recombines TRBV6-5 with TRBJ2-7; D unresolved. The CDR3 consists of 14 residues. Deletions cut 5 bases from V and 0 bases from J, with 11 bases between. Germline CDR1 and CDR2: MNHEY and SVGAGI. The CDR3 protein is CASSMRATSYEQYF. The CDR3 nucleotides are TGTGCCAGCAGTATGAGAGCGACCTCCTACGAGCAGTACTTC.

On this clone itself: The junction does not match germline at one end; this may be a read error. The CDR3 DNA reads as TGTGCCAGCAGTGAATCCCTAAAGGACTTC. Its translation: CASSESLKDF. This rearrangement joins TRBV6-1 to TRBJ2-5; no firm D call. This CDR3 comprises 10 residues. The germline V gene encodes CDR1 MNHNS and CDR2 SASEGT.

In regard to this clone: The sample has other DNA sequences that encode this CDR3 too. The chain couples TRBV19 to TRBJ2-1; D call uncertain. CDR3 length: 12 amino acids. The V gene's germline CDR1 is LNHDA and CDR2 SQIVND (reference sequence). With 4 bases removed from V and 4 bases from J, the gap between germline ends came to 5 bases. The CDR3 nucleotides read TGTGCCAGTAGTAAAAATTACAATGAGCAGTTCTTC. Amino acid sequence: CASSKNYNEQFF.

The J gene is TRBJ2-7, the V gene TRBV6-5, with D hard to call. V was clipped by 6 bases and J by 2 bases, with 14 bases between them. The CDR3 contains 14 residues. The germline gives CDR1 MNHEY, CDR2 SVGAGI. In nucleotides, the CDR3 is TGTGCCAGCAGAAGAACTTCCGAAGCCTACGAGCAGTACTTC. The encoded protein is CASRRTSEAYEQYF.

This clone was recorded only once. J is TRBJ1-5 and V is TRBV5-5; 9 bases line up with TRBD1. The J segment lost 1 base and the V segment lost 4 bases, leaving 6 bases of the junction unmatched. Germline V gene sequence: CDR1 SGHKS, CDR2 YYEKEE (reference sequence). CDR3 length: 16 amino acids. The CDR3 reads CASSGGQGMSNQPQHF. CDR3 in DNA: TGTGCCAGCAGCGGAGGACAGGGGATGAGCAATCAGCCCCAGCATTTT.

This clone was seen more than once but under ten times. The chain links TRBV25-1 to TRBJ1-5; the D gene is possibly TRBD1 (6 bases). The CDR3 is made up of 12 amino acids. The V gene's germline CDR1 is MGHDK and CDR2 SYGVNS. The V and J ends lost 4 bases and 9 bases respectively, with 10 bases between them. The CDR3 sequence is CASSATGSPQHF. The CDR3 nucleotides are TGTGCCAGCAGTGCAACAGGGTCGCCCCAGCATTTT.

The chain uses TRBV7-2 and TRBJ1-6; 7 bases align to TRBD1. The CDR3 totals 16 residues. CDR1 SGHTA and CDR2 FQGNSA come from the germline V gene. J gave up 6 bases and V 0 bases, and 5 bases lay outside the gene matches. In nucleotides, the CDR3 is TGTGCCAGCAGCTTAGCAAGGGGGACAGCTAATTCACCCCTCCACTTT. Translated, it gives CASSLARGTANSPLHF.

This chain links TRBV11-2 with TRBJ1-2, with D perhaps matching TRBD1 (5 bases). This CDR3 spans 16 amino acids. V lost 6 bases to trimming and J lost 5 bases, with 22 bases between them. Germline-derived CDR1 and CDR2 are SGHAT and FQNNGV. The CDR3 reads CASRRDFTPRVYGYTF. DNA of the CDR3: TGTGCCAGCAGAAGGGACTTCACACCACGAGTTTATGGCTACACCTTC.

This chain uses TRBV9 with TRBJ2-7; D is possibly TRBD1 or TRBD2 (5 bases each). The CDR3 extends over 15 amino acids. V lost 2 bases and J 3 bases, leaving 15 bases between the germline ends. Germline-derived CDR1 and CDR2 are SGDLS and YYNGEE. In DNA, the CDR3 is TGTGCCAGCAGCGTTCTTCCGGGGCATAGCTACGAGCAGTACTTC. Translation gives CASSVLPGHSYEQYF.

This sequence joins TRBV2 and TRBJ2-7; weak D call: TRBD1 (6 bases). Trimming stripped 3 bases from V and 0 bases from J, with 15 bases between. CDR1 and CDR2 (germline): SNHLY, FYNNEI. The CDR3 consists of 16 residues. CDR3 amino acids: CASSELAGQSSYEQYF. The CDR3, as DNA: TGTGCCAGCAGTGAGCTAGCAGGACAGTCCTCCTACGAGCAGTACTTC. The full variable domain, rest sourced from reference TRBV2 and TRBJ2-7, is EPEVTQTPSHQVTQMGQEVILRCVPISNHLYFYWYRQILGQKVEFLVSFYNNEISEKSEIFDDQFSVERPDGSNFTLKIRSTKLEDSAMYFCASSELAGQSSYEQYFGPGTRLTVT.

This chain links TRBV19 with TRBJ1-4; 7 bases map to TRBD1. V dropped 7 bases and J dropped 3; count of bases not matched to a gene: 8. CDR3 size: 15 residues. Germline V gene lookup returns CDR1 LNHDA and CDR2 SQIVND (reference sequence). The CDR3 DNA reads TGTGCCAGTAAGGACAGGACTTGGGCTAATGAAAAACTGTTTTTT. As protein: CASKDRTWANEKLFF.

The rearrangement uses TRBV6-1 and TRBJ1-6; no clear D. This CDR3 is built from 18 residues. The V gene's germline CDR1 is MNHNS and CDR2 SASEGT. Trimming took off 4 bases at V and 5 bases at J, with 21 bases between the two ends. The CDR3 sequence is CASSANPLAGTHNSPLHF. CDR3 nucleotide sequence: TGTGCCAGCAGTGCGAACCCCCTCGCAGGCACCCATAATTCACCCCTCCACTTT.

This sequence joins TRBV6-6 and TRBJ2-7, with D perhaps being TRBD1 or TRBD2 (6 bases each). Trimming pared 2 bases from V and 5 bases from J, leaving 13 bases between. Germline values: CDR1 MNHNY, CDR2 SVGAGI (reference sequence). The CDR3 length is 14 residues. CDR3 coding DNA: TGTGCCAGCAGTTACGACGGGGGCAGGCACGAGCAGTACTTC. Protein product: CASSYDGGRHEQYF.

The chain has TRBV27 and TRBJ1-1, with TRBD1 matching over 7 bases. The CDR3 covers 18 residues. The junction had 16 bases not matched to a gene; V was cut back by 5 bases and J by 1 base. Per the germline V gene, CDR1 is MNHEY and CDR2 is SMNVEV (reference sequence). The CDR3 is CASSPRTFTGAQNTEAFF. CDR3 DNA sequence: TGTGCCAGCAGTCCGAGGACATTTACAGGGGCCCAGAACACTGAAGCTTTCTTT.

The gene calls are TRBV9 and TRBJ2-3, with D possibly being TRBD2 (5 bases). This CDR3 spans 14 amino acids. Germline CDR1 SGDLS, CDR2 YYNGEE. The V end lost 3 bases, the J end lost 6 bases, and 14 bases lay between the germline ends. CDR3 amino acids: CASSGRSSKDTQYF. In nucleotides, the CDR3 is TGTGCCAGCAGCGGACGGTCTAGCAAGGATACGCAGTATTTT. The full variable domain, rest sourced from reference TRBV9 and TRBJ2-3, is DSGVTQTPKHLITATGQRVTLRCSPRSGDLSVYWYQQSLDQGLQFLIQYYNGEERAKGNILERFSAQQFPDLHSELNLSSLELGDSALYFCASSGRSSKDTQYFGPGTRLTVL.

V usage is TRBV7-2 and J usage is TRBJ2-5; a weak D match, TRBD2 (6 bases). CDR1 and CDR2 (germline): SGHTA, FQGNSA. V gave up 9 bases and J gave up 1 base, with 18 bases separating them. The CDR3 length is 15 residues. CDR3 in DNA: TGTGCCAGGAAACTGATTAGCGGACCCCAAGAGACCCAGTACTTC. Translation gives CARKLISGPQETQYF.

The V and J genes are TRBV5-1 and TRBJ2-1; D unresolved. Per germline, CDR1 SGHRS and CDR2 YFSETQ. This CDR3 has 17 residues. V was clipped by 0 bases and J by 9 bases, with 22 bases between them. Here the CDR3 DNA reads TGCGCCAGCAGCTTGGGCGGTAGCCCGACCCAGTTAAGTGAGCAGTTCTTC. This gives the protein CASSLGGSPTQLSEQFF.

Only one count was recorded for this clone. V is TRBV20-1 and J is TRBJ1-4; D call uncertain. Per the germline V gene, CDR1 is DFQATT and CDR2 is SNEGSKA (reference sequence). With 5 bases removed from V and 4 bases from J, the gap between germline ends came to 5 bases. CDR3 length equals 11 residues. The CDR3 region is CSAPNNEKLFF. CDR3 DNA: TGCAGTGCTCCGAATAATGAAAAACTGTTTTTT.

This clone was seen once. V gene TRBV30 combines with J gene TRBJ1-2; D is unclear. CDR1 is GTSNPN, CDR2 SVGIG, per germline (reference sequence). The CDR3 contains 13 residues. The V end lost 1 base, the J end lost 5 bases, and 11 bases lay between the germline ends. Here the CDR3 reads CAWSGGGRYGYTF. The CDR3 coding sequence is TGTGCCTGGAGTGGGGGAGGGCGTTATGGCTACACCTTC.

V is TRBV6-5 and J is TRBJ1-2; the D gene is possibly TRBD1 (6 bases). The CDR3 loop spans 14 amino acids. Deletions cut 4 bases from V and 4 bases from J, with 13 bases between. Looked up from germline, CDR1 is MNHEY and CDR2 is SVGAGI. The CDR3 sequence is CASSSPGTSYGYTF. CDR3 DNA sequence: TGTGCCAGCAGTTCCCCCGGGACAAGCTATGGCTACACCTTC.

The chain has TRBV28 and TRBJ1-1; D unclear. The CDR3 runs 13 residues. V lost 4 bases, J lost 0 bases, and 6 bases lay in between. Germline-derived CDR1 and CDR2 are MDHEN and SYDVKM. This chain's CDR3 is CASSYGVNTEAFF. The DNA of the CDR3 is TGTGCCAGCAGTTATGGTGTGAACACTGAAGCTTTCTTT. Full variable domain (missing parts from reference TRBV28 and TRBJ1-1): DVKVTQSSRYLVKRTGEKVFLECVQDMDHENMFWYRQDPGLGLRLIYFSYDVKMKEKGDIPEGYSVSREKKERFSLILESASTNQTSMYLCASSYGVNTEAFFGQGTRLTVV.

The chain has TRBV25-1 and TRBJ1-1; 10 bases agree with TRBD1. The CDR3 has 13 residues. CDR1 and CDR2 from the germline V gene are MGHDK and SYGVNS. V dropped 8 bases and J dropped 10; count of bases not matched to a gene: 10. Here the CDR3 DNA reads TGTGCCAGCGGCTCCGGGACAGGGGTAGTAGCTTTCTTT. Translated: CASGSGTGVVAFF.

V gene TRBV28 combines with J gene TRBJ2-7; D is uncertain. The CDR3 has 13 amino acids. The V gene lost 6 bases and the J gene lost 3 bases, with 12 bases spanning the gap. Germline V gene lookup returns CDR1 MDHEN and CDR2 SYDVKM. The CDR3, as DNA: TGTGCCAGCAGCCCCAGCAAGGGCTACGAGCAGTACTTC. Protein product: CASSPSKGYEQYF. Filled out from reference TRBV28 and TRBJ2-7, the complete variable domain reads DVKVTQSSRYLVKRTGEKVFLECVQDMDHENMFWYRQDPGLGLRLIYFSYDVKMKEKGDIPEGYSVSREKKERFSLILESASTNQTSMYLCASSPSKGYEQYFGPGTRLTVT.

CDR3 in DNA: TGTGCCAGCAGCGGGCACAGGGTCCCTGAAGCTTTCTTT. Its translation is CASSGHRVPEAFF. The V gene is TRBV13, the J gene TRBJ1-1; weak D call: TRBD1 (6 bases). Germline CDR1 is PRHDT and CDR2 is FYEKMQ (reference sequence). Between the trimmed V and J ends, which lost 5 bases and 6 bases, there was a span of 13 bases. CDR3 size: 13 residues.

The chain employs TRBV5-1 and TRBJ2-2, with 8 bases identical to TRBD1. The V gene's germline CDR1 is SGHRS and CDR2 YFSETQ. J lost 5 bases, V lost 4 bases, and 7 bases had no gene match. The CDR3 is 15 amino acids. The CDR3: CASSHDRGETGELFF. For the CDR3, the DNA is TGCGCCAGCAGCCACGACAGGGGTGAGACCGGGGAGCTGTTTTTT.

This chain uses TRBV5-1 with TRBJ1-1; no reliable D call. The germline V gene has CDR1 SGHRS and CDR2 YFSETQ. Trimming left V 5 bases short and J 10 bases short, with 21 bases between. The CDR3 length is 14 residues. CDR3: CASSPDLNGLGAFF. The CDR3 nucleotides read TGCGCCAGCAGTCCAGATCTAAACGGCTTAGGAGCTTTCTTT.